The clone carrying this T cell receptor (beta chain) was seen ten or more times. Its specificity is not known. V lost 4 bases to trimming and J lost 4 bases; unmatched junction nucleotides: 14. CDR1 is DFQATT, CDR2 SNEGSKA, per germline (reference sequence). CDR3 length equals 16 residues. This entry comes from a study of early T cells in non-severe SARS-CoV-2 infection. Study summary: Investigators sequenced bulk RNA drawn from unsorted whole blood, and chains remained unpaired.

Individual cDNA molecules each received unique molecular identifiers attached to them. Each CDR3 protein is one row after TCRdb ran MiXCR on the 5' RACE reads. The sample yields about 62,000 distinct CDR3 sequences, around 9.9% seen once. Study observations and caveats: Anti-spike CD8 specificities were favored by VDJdb matching, whose results missed private and CD4 specificities.

The source material was whole blood. The receptor comes from an adult who was a healthcare worker with PCR-confirmed SARS-CoV-2 infection or an uninfected control (not recorded which). The chain recombines TRBV20-1 with TRBJ2-3; TRBD2 matches 7 bases. The CDR3 DNA follows: TGCAGTGCTATAAATCTGGGGGAGGGCCCAGCAGATACGCAGTATTTT. Protein sequence: CSAINLGEGPADTQYF.